This TCR beta chain was identified during a study of CD8 T cells in Susac syndrome. The wider study: Active disease was present in six of the sequenced Susac syndrome patients, whereas eight or nine of them were in remission. Patients with Susac syndrome had blood drawn and were at that point therapy-naive, on corticosteroids, or on intravenous immunoglobulin alone.

Trimming pared 7 bases from V and 5 bases from J, leaving 20 bases between. Germline values: CDR1 MNHEY, CDR2 SVGEGT. The CDR3 is made up of 15 amino acids. Random hexamers primed reverse transcription of roughly 0.45 to 1 ug RNA. Multiplex immunoSEQ PCR targeted 54 Vbeta and 13 Jbeta TCR beta segments. One entry per CDR3 protein, called by TCRdb with MiXCR from the immunoSEQ multiplex PCR reads. The sample has under 150,000 distinct CDR3 sequences; approximately 95% are singletons. The TCR was taken from a human donor with Susac syndrome. The chain uses TRBV6-2 or TRBV6-3 and TRBJ1-2, with D tentatively TRBD1 (5 bases). The sample was CD4+ T cells from PBMCs. The CDR3, as DNA: TGTGCCAGCATGGATGGGGGACCGCAAGCTTATGGCTACACCTTC. It encodes CASMDGGPQAYGYTF.